This entry lists 4 T cell receptor beta chains sequenced from one sample in a study of blood T cell repertoires in COVID-19. Only in-frame clones appear in the TCRdb table, and some are missing; sequencing was by immunoSEQ multiplex PCR. The table has 40,000 to 50,000 clones, approximately 90% seen once. The sequenced sample was peripheral blood. All receptors come from a human donor in a cohort sampled during active COVID-19.

V gene TRBV5-1 combines with J gene TRBJ2-1, with a possible D match to TRBD1 (5 bases). The V gene's germline CDR1 is SGHRS and CDR2 YFSETQ. The CDR3 loop spans 16 amino acids. Trimming pared 0 bases from V and 0 bases from J, leaving 10 bases between. The DNA for the CDR3 is TGCGCCAGCAGCTTGGATACAGGAAGCTCCTACAATGAGCAGTTCTTC. It yields the protein CASSLDTGSSYNEQFF.

V is TRBV29-1 and J is TRBJ2-1; 7 nucleotides align to TRBD2. The junction had 7 bases not matched to a gene; V was cut back by 8 bases and J by 9 bases. Germline values: CDR1 SQVTM, CDR2 ANQGSEA. The CDR3 extends over 11 amino acids. The CDR3 is CSSGRGSEQFF. CDR3 nucleotide sequence: TGCAGCTCTGGGAGGGGCAGTGAGCAGTTCTTC.

The table lists this clone with a count of one. The chain combines TRBV6-5 with TRBJ2-1, with D possibly matching TRBD1 (6 bases). This CDR3 comprises 15 residues. V was shortened by 4 bases and J by 2 bases, with 12 bases between the two germline ends. From germline, CDR1 is MNHEY and CDR2 SVGAGI. The chain's CDR3 is CASSWSGTPYNEQFF. Here the CDR3 DNA reads TGTGCCAGCAGTTGGTCCGGGACACCCTACAATGAGCAGTTCTTC.

The chain joins TRBV12-3 or TRBV12-4 to TRBJ1-2; D is unresolved. The CDR3 sequence is 13 residues long. Trimming left V 5 bases short and J 13 bases short, with 20 bases between. In DNA, the CDR3 is TGTGCCAGCAGTCCCGACCTCGAGCGGTACTGCACCTTC. This sequence encodes CASSPDLERYCTF.